A selection of T cell receptor beta chains follows, all from one sample in a study of T cell repertoires in cytomegalovirus infection. TCRdb passed the reads through MiXCR, listing each CDR3 protein once. Here the sample spans roughly 45,000 distinct CDR3 sequences, 20% being singletons. These receptors are not linked to any known antigen. Sample: PBMCs, sequenced either directly or after in vitro stimulation (not recorded which). Receptor source: a human donor in good health (CMV status not recorded). Some clones in this sample may be carry-over from other donors' samples. The CDR3 runs from the conserved cysteine through the conserved F or W. Fields, in order: clone size, J gene, V gene, CDR3 length, D gene, CDR3 DNA, CDR3 protein. A D gene is named only where the DNA matches it firmly. Not all rows give a size; the values are once, few, many and, for expanded clones, a class.

clone_size: few
j_call: TRBJ1-2
v_call: TRBV12-3/TRBV12-4
cdr3_length: 13
d_call: -
cdr3_nt: TGTGCCAGCAGTACCACTCCGACATCTGGCTACACCTTC
cdr3_aa: CASSTTPTSGYTF

clone_size: -
j_call: TRBJ2-1
v_call: TRBV6-2/TRBV6-3
cdr3_length: 16
d_call: -
cdr3_nt: TGTGCCAGCAGTTACGGGCTCCCAAGCTCCTACAATGAGCAGTTCTTC
cdr3_aa: CASSYGLPSSYNEQFF

clone_size: few
j_call: TRBJ2-3
v_call: TRBV7-2
cdr3_length: 15
d_call: -
cdr3_nt: TGTGCCAGCAGCTTCCTCAGGTCCGGAGTCACTACGCAGTATTTT
cdr3_aa: CASSFLRSGVTTQYF

clone_size: few
j_call: TRBJ1-2
v_call: TRBV12-5
cdr3_length: 13
d_call: -
cdr3_nt: TGTGCTAGTGGTTCGCCCCCGGGCCAGCCCTACACCTTC
cdr3_aa: CASGSPPGQPYTF

clone_size: many
j_call: TRBJ2-7
v_call: TRBV7-6
cdr3_length: 12
d_call: -
cdr3_nt: TGTGCCAGCAGCCGGATAGGCTACGAGCAGTACTTC
cdr3_aa: CASSRIGYEQYF

clone_size: many
j_call: TRBJ1-5
v_call: TRBV4-1
cdr3_length: 13
d_call: -
cdr3_nt: TGCGCCAGCAGCCAAGAGGGGCGCCGGCCCCAGCATTTT
cdr3_aa: CASSQEGRRPQHF

clone_size: many
j_call: TRBJ1-3
v_call: TRBV6-1
cdr3_length: 14
d_call: -
cdr3_nt: TGTGCCAGCAGCCCCAGGGTTCCTGGAAACACCATATATTTT
cdr3_aa: CASSPRVPGNTIYF

clone_size: many
j_call: TRBJ2-7
v_call: TRBV7-2
cdr3_length: 13
d_call: -
cdr3_nt: TGTGCCAGCAGCCTGCTGCGACTAGACGAGCAGTACTTC
cdr3_aa: CASSLLRLDEQYF

clone_size: -
j_call: TRBJ2-3
v_call: TRBV24-1
cdr3_length: 13
d_call: -
cdr3_nt: TGTGCCACCTCGGACAGATTCACAGATACGCAGTATTTT
cdr3_aa: CATSDRFTDTQYF

clone_size: -
j_call: TRBJ1-1
v_call: TRBV20-1
cdr3_length: 10
d_call: -
cdr3_nt: TGCAGTGCTAGAAGGGGGGAAGCTTTCTTT
cdr3_aa: CSARRGEAFF

clone_size: many
j_call: TRBJ2-7
v_call: TRBV24-1
cdr3_length: 13
d_call: -
cdr3_nt: TGTGCCACCAGTGTCGCCGGTTCCTACGAGCAGTACTTC
cdr3_aa: CATSVAGSYEQYF

clone_size: few
j_call: TRBJ1-1
v_call: TRBV6-2/TRBV6-3
cdr3_length: 16
d_call: -
cdr3_nt: TGTGCCAGCAGCTCCGGGGCCCTAATTCTGAACACTGAAGCTTTCTTT
cdr3_aa: CASSSGALILNTEAFF

clone_size: large
j_call: TRBJ2-2
v_call: TRBV4-3
cdr3_length: 15
d_call: -
cdr3_nt: TGCGCCAGCAGGCTTAGCGTAACGAACACCGGGGAGCTGTTTTTT
cdr3_aa: CASRLSVTNTGELFF

clone_size: -
j_call: TRBJ2-7
v_call: TRBV10-3
cdr3_length: 13
d_call: -
cdr3_nt: TGTGCCATCAGTTTTTCCACTACCTACGAGCAGTACTTC
cdr3_aa: CAISFSTTYEQYF

clone_size: medium-sized
j_call: TRBJ2-1
v_call: TRBV7-2
cdr3_length: 15
d_call: -
cdr3_nt: TGTGCCAGCAGCCCACAAGGCGGCTCCTACAATGAGCAGTTCTTC
cdr3_aa: CASSPQGGSYNEQFF

clone_size: -
j_call: TRBJ1-1
v_call: TRBV2
cdr3_length: 13
d_call: -
cdr3_nt: TGTGCCAGCAGTGGTCTTAGGGATCCTGAAGCTTTCTTT
cdr3_aa: CASSGLRDPEAFF

clone_size: -
j_call: TRBJ1-3
v_call: TRBV7-2
cdr3_length: 13
d_call: -
cdr3_nt: TGTGCCAGCAGCTTAGTTCGGGGAAACACCATATATTTT
cdr3_aa: CASSLVRGNTIYF

clone_size: -
j_call: TRBJ2-4
v_call: TRBV19
cdr3_length: 16
d_call: -
cdr3_nt: TGTGCCAGTAGTCTCCAATCCCGGGCGGCCAAAAACATTCAGTACTTC
cdr3_aa: CASSLQSRAAKNIQYF

clone_size: many
j_call: TRBJ1-5
v_call: TRBV28
cdr3_length: 15
d_call: -
cdr3_nt: TGTGCCAGCAGACGAGGGGGACCGTCCAATCAGCCCCAGCATTTT
cdr3_aa: CASRRGGPSNQPQHF